This T cell receptor beta chain was profiled in a study of blood T cell repertoires in COVID-19. Turning to the study itself: The United States, Italy and Spain supplied acute and convalescent COVID-19 samples. T cells, B-cell-depleted T cells, or PBMCs provided the cDNA or gDNA that served as material.

The germline gives CDR1 LGHDT, CDR2 YNNKEL (reference sequence). The CDR3 is made up of 19 amino acids. Trimming cost V 2 bases and J 0 bases; bases outside gene matches: 9. Original analysis: Counts of nucleated cells, estimated from reference gene primer amplification, were obtained. The table came from immunoSEQ multiplex PCR; TCRdb's copy has only in-frame clones and leaves some out. The DNA was the basis for D and trimming; V, J and clone size are from that table. The sample lists fewer than 250,000 clones; approximately 82% were seen once. The chain uses TRBV3-1 (or the pseudogene TRBV3-2) and TRBJ2-1; the match to TRBD2 covers 11 bases. This TCR was recovered from a woman aged 50 to 60 with acute or convalescent COVID-19. Sequenced input: peripheral blood. Here the CDR3 DNA reads TGTGCCAGCAGCCAAATGGCTAGCGGGAGGCCCAGCTCCTACAATGAGCAGTTCTTC. This translates into CASSQMASGRPSSYNEQFF.